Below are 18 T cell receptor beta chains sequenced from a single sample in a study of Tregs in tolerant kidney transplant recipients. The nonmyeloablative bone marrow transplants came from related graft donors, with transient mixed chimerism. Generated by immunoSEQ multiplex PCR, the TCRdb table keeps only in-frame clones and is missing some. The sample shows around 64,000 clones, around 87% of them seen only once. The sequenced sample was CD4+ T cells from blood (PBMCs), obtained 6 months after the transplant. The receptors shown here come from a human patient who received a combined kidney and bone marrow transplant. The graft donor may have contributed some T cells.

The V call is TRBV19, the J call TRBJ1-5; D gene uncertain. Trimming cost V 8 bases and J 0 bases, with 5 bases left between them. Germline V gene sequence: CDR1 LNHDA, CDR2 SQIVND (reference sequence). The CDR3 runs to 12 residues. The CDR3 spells CASQYSNQPQHF. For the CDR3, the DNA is TGTGCCAGTCAGTATAGCAATCAGCCCCAGCATTTT.

The CDR3 is CAWSVPVIRTEAFF. Here the CDR3 DNA reads TGTGCCTGGAGTGTACCGGTGATTCGGACTGAAGCTTTCTTT. This chain joins TRBV30 and TRBJ1-1; D is unresolved. Germline CDR1 GTSNPN, CDR2 SVGIG (reference sequence). The CDR3 length is 14 residues. V was clipped by 0 bases and J by 5 bases, with 13 bases between them.

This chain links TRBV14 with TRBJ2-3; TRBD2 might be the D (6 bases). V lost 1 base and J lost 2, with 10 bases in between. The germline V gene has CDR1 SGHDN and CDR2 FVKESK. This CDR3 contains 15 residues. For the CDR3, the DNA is TGTGCCAGCAGCCAAGTCGGCGGGGTCACAGATACGCAGTATTTT. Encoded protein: CASSQVGGVTDTQYF.

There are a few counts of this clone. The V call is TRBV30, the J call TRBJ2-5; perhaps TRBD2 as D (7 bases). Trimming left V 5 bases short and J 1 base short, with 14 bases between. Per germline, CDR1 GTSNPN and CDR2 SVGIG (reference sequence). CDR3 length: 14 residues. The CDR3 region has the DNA TGTGCCTGGTACCACGGGGGGCCCCAAGAGACCCAGTACTTC. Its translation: CAWYHGGPQETQYF.

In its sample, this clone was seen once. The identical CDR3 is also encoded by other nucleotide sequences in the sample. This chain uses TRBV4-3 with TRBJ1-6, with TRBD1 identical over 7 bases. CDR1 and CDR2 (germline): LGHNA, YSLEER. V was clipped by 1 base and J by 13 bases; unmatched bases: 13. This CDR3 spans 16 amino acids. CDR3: CASSQVFGTVPSPLHF. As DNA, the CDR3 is TGCGCCAGCAGCCAAGTTTTTGGGACAGTACCCTCCCCCCTCCACTTT.

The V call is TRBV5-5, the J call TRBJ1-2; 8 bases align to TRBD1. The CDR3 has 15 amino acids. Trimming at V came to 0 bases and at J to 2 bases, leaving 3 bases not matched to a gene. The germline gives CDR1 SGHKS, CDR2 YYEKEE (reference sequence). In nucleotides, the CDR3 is TGTGCCAGCAGCTTGGACAGGGGGGGAAACTATGGCTACACCTTC. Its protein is CASSLDRGGNYGYTF.

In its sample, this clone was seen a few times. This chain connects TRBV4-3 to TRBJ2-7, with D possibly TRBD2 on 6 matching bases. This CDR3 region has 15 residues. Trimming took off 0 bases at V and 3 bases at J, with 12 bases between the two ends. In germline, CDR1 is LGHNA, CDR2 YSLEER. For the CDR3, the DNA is TGCGCCAGCAGCCAAGATCAAACTAGCCGCTACGAGCAGTACTTC. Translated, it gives CASSQDQTSRYEQYF.

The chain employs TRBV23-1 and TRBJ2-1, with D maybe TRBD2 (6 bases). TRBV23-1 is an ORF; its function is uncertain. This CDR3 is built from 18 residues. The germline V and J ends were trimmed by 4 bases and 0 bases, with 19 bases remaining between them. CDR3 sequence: CASSRGRGAGNSYNEQFF. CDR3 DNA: TGCGCCAGCAGTCGCGGTCGAGGGGCGGGGAACTCCTACAATGAGCAGTTCTTC.

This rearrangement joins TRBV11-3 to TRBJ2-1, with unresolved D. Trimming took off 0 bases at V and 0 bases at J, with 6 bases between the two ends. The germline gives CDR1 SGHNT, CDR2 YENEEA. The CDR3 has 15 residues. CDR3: CASSLEPHSYNEQFF. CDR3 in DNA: TGTGCCAGCAGCTTAGAGCCACACTCCTACAATGAGCAGTTCTTC.

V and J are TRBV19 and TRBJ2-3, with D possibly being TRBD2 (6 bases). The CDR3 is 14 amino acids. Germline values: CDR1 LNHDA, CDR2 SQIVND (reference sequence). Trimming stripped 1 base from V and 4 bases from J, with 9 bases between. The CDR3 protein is CASSIVGGADTQYF. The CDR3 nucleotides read TGTGCCAGTAGTATAGTGGGGGGTGCAGATACGCAGTATTTT.

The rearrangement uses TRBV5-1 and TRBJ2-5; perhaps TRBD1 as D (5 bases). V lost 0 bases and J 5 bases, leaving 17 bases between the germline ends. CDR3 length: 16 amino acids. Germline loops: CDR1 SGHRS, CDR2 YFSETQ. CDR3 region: CASSLASSGWGETQYF. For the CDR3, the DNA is TGCGCCAGCAGCTTGGCCTCGTCAGGGTGGGGTGAGACCCAGTACTTC.

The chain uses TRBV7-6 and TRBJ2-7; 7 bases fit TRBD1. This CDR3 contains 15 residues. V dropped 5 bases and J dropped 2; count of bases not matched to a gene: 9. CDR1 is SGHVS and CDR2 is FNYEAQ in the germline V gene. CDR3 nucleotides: TGTGCCAGCAGCCCCAACCCGACAGGGACCTACGAGCAGTACTTC. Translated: CASSPNPTGTYEQYF.

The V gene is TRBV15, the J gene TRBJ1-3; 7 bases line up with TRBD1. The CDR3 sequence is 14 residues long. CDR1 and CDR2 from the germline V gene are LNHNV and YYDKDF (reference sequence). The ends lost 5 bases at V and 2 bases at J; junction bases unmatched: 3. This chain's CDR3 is CATSRGQTGNTIYF. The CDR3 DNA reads TGTGCCACCAGCCGGGGACAGACTGGAAACACCATATATTTT.

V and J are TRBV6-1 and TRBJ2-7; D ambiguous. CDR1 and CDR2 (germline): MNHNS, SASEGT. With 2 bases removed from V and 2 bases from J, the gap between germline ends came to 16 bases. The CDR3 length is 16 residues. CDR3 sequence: CASSERSEAWAYEQYF. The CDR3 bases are TGTGCCAGCAGTGAACGGTCCGAAGCGTGGGCCTACGAGCAGTACTTC.

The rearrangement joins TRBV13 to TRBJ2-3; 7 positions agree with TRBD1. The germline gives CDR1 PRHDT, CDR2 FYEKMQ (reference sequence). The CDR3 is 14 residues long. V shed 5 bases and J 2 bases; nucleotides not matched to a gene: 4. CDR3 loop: CASSPQGVTDTQYF. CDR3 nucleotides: TGTGCCAGCAGCCCCCAGGGGGTCACAGATACGCAGTATTTT.

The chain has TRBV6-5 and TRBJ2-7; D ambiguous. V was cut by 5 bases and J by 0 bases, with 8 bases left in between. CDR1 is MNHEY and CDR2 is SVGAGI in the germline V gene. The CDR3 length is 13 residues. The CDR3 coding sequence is TGTGCCAGCAGTCCGTTTAGCTCCTACGAGCAGTACTTC. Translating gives CASSPFSSYEQYF.

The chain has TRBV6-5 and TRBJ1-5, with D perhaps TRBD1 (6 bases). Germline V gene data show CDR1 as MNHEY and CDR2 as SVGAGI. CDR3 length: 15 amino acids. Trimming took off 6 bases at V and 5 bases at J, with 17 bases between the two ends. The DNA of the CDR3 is TGTGCCAGCAGCGCTCAATGGGCAGGGGATCAGCCCCAGCATTTT. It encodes CASSAQWAGDQPQHF.

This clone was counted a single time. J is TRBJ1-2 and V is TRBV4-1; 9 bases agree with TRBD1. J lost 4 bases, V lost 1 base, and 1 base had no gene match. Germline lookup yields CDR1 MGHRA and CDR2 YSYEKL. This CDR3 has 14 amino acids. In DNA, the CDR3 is TGCGCCAGCAGCCAAGGGACAGGGGTCTATGGCTACACCTTC. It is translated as CASSQGTGVYGYTF.